The rows below give T cell receptor beta chains drawn from one sample of a study of shared clonotypes between healthy human individuals. The assay was immunoSEQ multiplex PCR, and TCRdb's table has in-frame clones only and misses some. This table has about 2.4 million clones, just over 90% appearing once. Sequencing was carried out using naive CD4+ T cells sorted from blood. These receptors originate from a man between 18 and 29 years old in good health. Both conserved end residues are part of each CDR3.

V gene,CDR3 length,CDR3 protein
TRBV28,17,CASSSGQGPLTIHGYTF
TRBV10-3,15,CAIRGTENMNTEAFF
TRBV9,16,CASSGTSGRTVDTQYF
TRBV19,14,CASKMTESNQPQHF
TRBV20-1,10,CSARSDEQFF
TRBV5-4,15,CASSRARGETGELFF
TRBV29-1,16,CSVETGRLLVGETQYF
TRBV6-5,13,CASSLSGATEAFF
TRBV19,15,CASSIGASEADTQYF
TRBV6-6,12,CASSYSGDTQYF
TRBV19,13,CASSTTGSGEQYF
TRBV27,14,CASRTGTAESPLHF
TRBV11-2,13,CASSAVASNEQFF
TRBV9,15,CASSVVTGGYTEAFF
TRBV19,15,CASSMVDRDNSPLHF
TRBV25-1,16,CASSESWGGGNSPLHF
TRBV5-1,19,CASSLALRDYLSSYNEQFF
TRBV5-1,15,CASRPTGSDPDTQYF
TRBV19,15,CASSIRTDSNEKLFF
TRBV7-6,14,CASSLGDGYGEQYF
TRBV5-8,18,CASSWQSEGQGTTDTQYF
TRBV7-6,14,CASSRDTIGETQYF
TRBV5-5,17,CASSLGLAGISIHEQFF
TRBV7-2,13,CASSLDPNQPQHF
TRBV25-1,14,CASSESKLNTEAFF
TRBV7-9,14,CASSRTGVGTEAFF
TRBV6-4,16,CASSDSFGRSQGYAVF
TRBV2,15,CASSDWDRDSYEQYF
TRBV5-1,16,CASSLGQGFDTGELFF
TRBV2,19,CASSDVRGLGTYSYNEQFF
TRBV25-1,14,CASGTHGSNQPQHF
TRBV30,15,CAWRETGVTAGEQFF
TRBV9,15,CASSVGTGQGERAFF
TRBV5-1,17,CASSLRGGGQPYNEQFF
TRBV10-3,14,CAISDNRNTGELFF
TRBV7-9,12,CASSPSNQPQHF
TRBV2,15,CASRDSNSYNSPLHF
TRBV7-9,12,CASSLQGGPQHF
TRBV29-1,12,CGVVGMNTEAFF
TRBV4-1,16,CASSQVEGAIGSPLHF
TRBV30,16,CAWSVGGSSYNSPLHF
TRBV19,18,CASSLGLAGGSNTGELFF
TRBV7-2,14,CASSLESRVYGYTF
TRBV7-9,15,CASSLTTPVNYGYTF
TRBV19,16,CASSTLRGSSYNEQFF
TRBV5-6,14,CASSPWTGLETQYF
TRBV7-9,16,CASSLTGAEIQETQYF
TRBV19,14,CASSITGVNTEAFF
TRBV7-2,15,CASSFGGAPQETQYF
TRBV6-6,15,CASRGGTGGNQPQHF
TRBV19,15,CASSITGLGANVLTF
TRBV30,16,CAWRVWAWGDTGELFF
TRBV28,18,CASSLGDAGGIAKNIQYF
TRBV7-5,16,CALNLVPSGRTNEQFF
TRBV10-2,13,CASSGQASYEQYF
TRBV6-6,14,CASSYGAETYEQYF
TRBV6-1,16,CASSEEGYNSRRGYTF